These 22 T cell receptor beta chains share one sample of origin, sequenced in a study of response to subunit inactivated influenza vaccine (dated by TCRdb to 2016 to 2019). Library preparation was by RT-PCR. The sequencer was an Illumina HiSeq 2500. The public reads were reprocessed in TCRdb via fastp at Q25 and MiXCR, keeping in-frame beta chains. Rows matching on CDR3 protein sequence are summarized as one entry with the most common DNA and genes. The sample table shows 650,000 to 700,000 distinct CDR3 sequences, and around a sixth are seen once. Of the sample, 11% falls within the top ten clones. The input for sequencing was PBMCs from blood, taken 11 to 12 days after vaccination. The source of these receptors is a middle-aged man who received an inactivated influenza vaccine. Donor details come from another sample of the same person, matched by shared clones.

This clonotype came up many times. V gene TRBV7-2 combines with J gene TRBJ2-1; 11 bases fit TRBD2. Germline CDR1 and CDR2: SGHTA and FQGNSA. Trimming took 5 bases from V and 8 from J; bases not matched to a gene: 11. This CDR3 is 16 amino acids long. CDR3: CASSVLAGEGPYEQFF. The CDR3 nucleotides read TGTGCCAGCAGCGTACTAGCGGGAGAAGGGCCCTATGAGCAGTTCTTC.

This chain links TRBV6-1 with TRBJ2-7; D gene uncertain. Germline values: CDR1 MNHNS, CDR2 SASEGT. V lost 5 bases, J lost 5 bases, and 16 bases lay in between. The CDR3 runs 14 residues. CDR3 amino acids: CASSPPWGRDEQYF. The CDR3 DNA is TGTGCCAGCAGTCCCCCGTGGGGTCGCGACGAGCAGTACTTC.

The rearrangement uses TRBV6-5 and TRBJ1-1; no firm D call. The CDR3 length is 16 residues. V lost 0 bases, J lost 4 bases, and 15 bases lay in between. The V gene's germline CDR1 is MNHEY and CDR2 SVGAGI. CDR3 amino acids: CASSYSTGGSGTEAFF. CDR3 nucleotide sequence: TGTGCCAGCAGTTACTCAACCGGAGGATCGGGCACTGAAGCTTTCTTT.

J is TRBJ2-2 and V is TRBV27, with 7 bases identical to TRBD1. Germline CDR1 is MNHEY and CDR2 is SMNVEV (reference sequence). The CDR3 is 14 amino acids. The ends lost 5 bases at V and 5 bases at J; junction bases unmatched: 5. The CDR3 bases are TGTGCCAGCAGTGACAGGGCCGTAACCGGGGAGCTGTTTTTT. It yields the protein CASSDRAVTGELFF.

V is TRBV2 and J is TRBJ2-1; 7 bases fit TRBD2. CDR1 is SNHLY, CDR2 FYNNEI, per germline. J was trimmed by 5 bases and V by 6 bases; bases with no gene match: 10. The CDR3 covers 15 residues. The CDR3 loop reads CASRGEAGPNNEQFF. The CDR3, as DNA: TGTGCCAGCAGGGGCGAAGCGGGGCCCAACAATGAGCAGTTCTTC.

The rearrangement uses TRBV12-3 or TRBV12-4 and TRBJ2-3, with 11 bases identical to TRBD2. Unmatched junction bases numbered 8, after V lost 7 bases and J lost 2 bases. This CDR3 comprises 16 residues. The CDR3 is CASIPGTSGFTDTQYF. CDR3 bases: TGTGCCAGCATCCCCGGGACTAGCGGCTTCACAGATACGCAGTATTTT.

The rearrangement links TRBV28 to TRBJ2-5; no clear D gene. The V end lost 6 bases, the J end lost 3 bases, and 17 bases lay between the germline ends. The CDR3 runs 15 residues. Germline V CDR1 and CDR2: MDHEN, SYDVKM. The CDR3 loop is CASSNLRMTEETQYF. As DNA, the CDR3 is TGTGCCAGCAGCAATCTAAGAATGACTGAAGAGACCCAGTACTTC.

This clonotype was observed a handful of times. The chain has TRBV12-3 or TRBV12-4 and TRBJ2-2; 10 nucleotides align to TRBD1. Trimming removed 5 bases from V and 6 bases from J; junction bases left unmatched: 9. The CDR3 consists of 16 residues. For the CDR3, the DNA is TGTGCCAGCAGTCCCCGGGACAGGGGAGCCGCCGGGGAGCTGTTTTTT. Amino acids: CASSPRDRGAAGELFF.

V gene TRBV18 combines with J gene TRBJ2-5; no clear D. There are 16 residues in the CDR3. CDR1 is KGHSH and CDR2 is LQKENI in the germline V gene. V was shortened by 0 bases and J by 2 bases, with 13 bases between the two germline ends. This CDR3 reads CASSPPGLWGQETQYF. DNA of the CDR3: TGTGCCAGCTCACCACCGGGTTTGTGGGGTCAAGAGACCCAGTACTTC.

The chain couples TRBV4-3 to TRBJ2-2; no definite D call. Looked up from germline, CDR1 is LGHNA and CDR2 is YSLEER. Trimming took off 0 bases at V and 10 bases at J, with 15 bases between the two ends. The CDR3 length is 15 residues. The CDR3 is CASSQDLIQTAELFF. Here the CDR3 DNA reads TGCGCCAGCAGCCAAGATCTAATCCAGACGGCGGAGCTGTTTTTT.

This clonotype came up a few times. The chain joins TRBV7-3 to TRBJ1-4, with D perhaps matching TRBD1 (5 bases). Germline V gene lookup returns CDR1 SGHTA and CDR2 FQGTGA. CDR3 length: 8 amino acids. Here the CDR3 DNA reads TGTGAGGGGACGCGGAGGTTTTTT. Translating it yields CEGTRRFF.

J is TRBJ2-7 and V is TRBV7-2; 9 positions agree with TRBD1. V lost 5 bases and J lost 5; bases outside the gene matches: 10. Germline V gene sequence: CDR1 SGHTA, CDR2 FQGNSA. There are 15 residues in the CDR3. CDR3 amino acids: CASSQTGGRSNEQYF. DNA of the CDR3: TGTGCCAGCAGCCAAACAGGGGGCCGAAGCAACGAGCAGTACTTC.

The table lists this clonotype with a few counts. The J gene is TRBJ2-7, the V gene TRBV4-1, with 7 nucleotides matching TRBD1. Trimming cost V 4 bases and J 2 bases; bases outside gene matches: 14. The CDR3 is made up of 17 amino acids. CDR1 MGHRA and CDR2 YSYEKL come from the germline V gene. The CDR3 reads CASSRAQGLLIPYEQYF. CDR3 coding DNA: TGCGCCAGCAGCCGAGCACAGGGGCTGCTTATTCCCTACGAGCAGTACTTC.

The V call is TRBV27, the J call TRBJ2-4, with TRBD2 matching over 10 bases. The CDR3 spans 16 residues. From germline, CDR1 is MNHEY and CDR2 SMNVEV (reference sequence). J was trimmed by 1 base and V by 6 bases; bases with no gene match: 6. The CDR3 reads CASRPGLAMAKNIQYF. CDR3 in DNA: TGTGCCAGCAGGCCGGGACTAGCGATGGCCAAAAACATTCAGTACTTC.

V gene TRBV9 combines with J gene TRBJ2-3; D unresolved. The CDR3 contains 15 residues. Trimming left V 0 bases short and J 0 bases short, with 8 bases between. Germline lookup yields CDR1 SGDLS and CDR2 YYNGEE. The CDR3 loop is CASSVATASTDTQYF. The CDR3 region has the DNA TGTGCCAGCAGCGTAGCAACAGCAAGCACAGATACGCAGTATTTT.

This clonotype was found a few times. This sequence joins TRBV12-3 or TRBV12-4 and TRBJ1-6; 8 bases match TRBD1. J was trimmed by 4 bases and V by 6 bases; bases with no gene match: 20. This CDR3 is built from 20 residues. The CDR3 DNA reads as TGTGCCAGCAGCAAGCGTGCAGGGGGCCTCGGGTCTCGGTATAATTCACCCCTCCACTTT. This gives the protein CASSKRAGGLGSRYNSPLHF.

This sequence joins TRBV7-6 and TRBJ2-4, with 10 bases fitting TRBD2. The V segment lost 1 base and the J segment 0 bases; nucleotides outside the gene matches: 9. This CDR3 has 19 residues. The germline V gene has CDR1 SGHVS and CDR2 FNYEAQ. CDR3 bases: TGTGCCAGCAGCTTAGTAGCTAGCGGGAGTGTTGTAGCCAAAAACATTCAGTACTTC. Its protein product is CASSLVASGSVVAKNIQYF.

V is TRBV18 and J is TRBJ2-7, with D perhaps assigned TRBD1 or TRBD2 (5 bases each). The germline V gene has CDR1 KGHSH and CDR2 LQKENI. The CDR3 totals 14 residues. The V end was cut by 2 bases, the J end by 7 bases, with 15 bases between. The CDR3 region has the DNA TGTGCCAGCTCACCAGGGACCCCGAGGGTGGAGCAGTACTTC. Protein: CASSPGTPRVEQYF. Full variable domain (remainder filled in from reference TRBV18 and TRBJ2-7): NAGVMQNPRHLVRRRGQEARLRCSPMKGHSHVYWYRQLPEEGLKFMVYLQKENIIDESGMPKERFSAEFPKEGPSILRIQQVVRGDSAAYFCASSPGTPRVEQYFGPGTRLTVT.

This clonotype was seen many times. The CDR3 nucleotides read TGTGCCAGCAGCGTAGTCGGGTCCCCGCCCTACAATGAGCAGTTCTTC. Its protein product is CASSVVGSPPYNEQFF. The rearrangement joins TRBV9 to TRBJ2-1; D call uncertain. V gave up 0 bases and J gave up 2 bases, with 12 bases separating them. The CDR3 contains 16 residues. Per germline, CDR1 SGDLS and CDR2 YYNGEE. Drawing the rest from reference TRBV9 and TRBJ2-1, the complete variable domain is DSGVTQTPKHLITATGQRVTLRCSPRSGDLSVYWYQQSLDQGLQFLIQYYNGEERAKGNILERFSAQQFPDLHSELNLSSLELGDSALYFCASSVVGSPPYNEQFFGPGTRLTVL.

This clonotype has a handful of counts. This sequence joins TRBV20-1 and TRBJ2-1, with a possible D match to TRBD1 (6 bases). This CDR3 contains 11 residues. Trimming took 5 bases from V and 7 from J, leaving 9 bases between them. CDR1 is DFQATT, CDR2 SNEGSKA, per germline (reference sequence). This chain's CDR3 is CSAGTGNEQFF. In DNA form, the CDR3 reads TGCAGTGCTGGAACAGGGAATGAGCAGTTCTTC.

This chain uses TRBV6-6 with TRBJ2-2, with D tentatively TRBD1 or TRBD2 (5 bases each). Deletions cut 10 bases from V and 4 bases from J, with 10 bases between. Germline CDR1 MNHNY, CDR2 SVGAGI (reference sequence). CDR3 length: 12 residues. The CDR3 nucleotides are TGTGCCACCGGGACCCGCACCGGGGAGCTGTTTTTT. Encoded protein: CATGTRTGELFF.

This clonotype has a handful of counts. V usage is TRBV7-2 and J usage is TRBJ2-3, with 13 bases fitting TRBD2. J lost 2 bases, V lost 5 bases, and 4 bases had no gene match. The CDR3 length is 16 residues. Germline CDR1 and CDR2: SGHTA and FQGNSA. Here the CDR3 reads CASSTGTSGDTDTQYF. Written as DNA, the CDR3 is TGTGCCAGCAGCACGGGGACTAGCGGGGACACAGATACGCAGTATTTT.